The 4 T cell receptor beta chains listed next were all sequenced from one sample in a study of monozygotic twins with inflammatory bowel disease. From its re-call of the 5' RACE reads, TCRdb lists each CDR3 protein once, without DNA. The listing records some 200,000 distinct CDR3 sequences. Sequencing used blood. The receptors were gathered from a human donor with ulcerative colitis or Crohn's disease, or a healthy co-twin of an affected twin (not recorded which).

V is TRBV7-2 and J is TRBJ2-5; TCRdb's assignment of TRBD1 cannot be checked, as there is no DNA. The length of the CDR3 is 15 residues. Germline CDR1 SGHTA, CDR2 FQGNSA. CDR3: CASSLGRPRGETQYF.

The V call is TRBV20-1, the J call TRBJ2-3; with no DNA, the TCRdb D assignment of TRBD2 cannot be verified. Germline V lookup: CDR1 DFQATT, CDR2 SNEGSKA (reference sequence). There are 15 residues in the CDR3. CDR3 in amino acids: CSAGGRSWGTDTQYF.

The CDR3 sequence is CASSASGNQPQHF. This chain uses TRBV5-1 with TRBJ1-5. CDR1 SGHRS and CDR2 YFSETQ come from the germline V gene. The CDR3 extends over 13 amino acids.

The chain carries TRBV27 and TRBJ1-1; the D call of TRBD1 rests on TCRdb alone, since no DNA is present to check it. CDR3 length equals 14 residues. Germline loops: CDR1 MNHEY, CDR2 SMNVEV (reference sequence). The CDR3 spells CVSSLTGQGTEAFF.